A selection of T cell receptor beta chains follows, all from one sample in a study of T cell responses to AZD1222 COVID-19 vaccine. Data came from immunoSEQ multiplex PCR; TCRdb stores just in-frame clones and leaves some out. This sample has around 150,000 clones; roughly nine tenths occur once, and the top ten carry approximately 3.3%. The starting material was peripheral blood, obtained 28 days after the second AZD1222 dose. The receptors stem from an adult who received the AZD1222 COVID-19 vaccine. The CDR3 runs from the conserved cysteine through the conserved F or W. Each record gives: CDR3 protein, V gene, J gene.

CDR3: CASSLWAGQDYGYTF
V: TRBV27
J: TRBJ1-2

CDR3: CASSFRLDEQYF
V: TRBV28
J: TRBJ2-7

CDR3: CASSLRTSGLTGELFF
V: TRBV7-3
J: TRBJ2-2

CDR3: CASSGDGNSPLHF
V: TRBV5-1
J: TRBJ1-6

CDR3: CATSENTARAEAFF
V: TRBV24-1
J: TRBJ1-1

CDR3: CASSTNTGTFYGYTF
V: TRBV19
J: TRBJ1-2

CDR3: CASSLGTFYEQYF
V: TRBV18
J: TRBJ2-7

CDR3: CASSFSDNEQFF
V: TRBV12-3/TRBV12-4
J: TRBJ2-1

CDR3: CASSRDLINTEAFF
V: TRBV3-1/TRBV3-2
J: TRBJ1-1

CDR3: CASSEIESLIYGYTF
V: TRBV6-1
J: TRBJ1-2

CDR3: CASSEPLPGQHNQPQHF
V: TRBV6-1
J: TRBJ1-5

CDR3: CATSDYRDPYGYTF
V: TRBV24-1
J: TRBJ1-2

CDR3: CASSKVLGRLAGGHQETQYF
V: TRBV21-1
J: TRBJ2-5